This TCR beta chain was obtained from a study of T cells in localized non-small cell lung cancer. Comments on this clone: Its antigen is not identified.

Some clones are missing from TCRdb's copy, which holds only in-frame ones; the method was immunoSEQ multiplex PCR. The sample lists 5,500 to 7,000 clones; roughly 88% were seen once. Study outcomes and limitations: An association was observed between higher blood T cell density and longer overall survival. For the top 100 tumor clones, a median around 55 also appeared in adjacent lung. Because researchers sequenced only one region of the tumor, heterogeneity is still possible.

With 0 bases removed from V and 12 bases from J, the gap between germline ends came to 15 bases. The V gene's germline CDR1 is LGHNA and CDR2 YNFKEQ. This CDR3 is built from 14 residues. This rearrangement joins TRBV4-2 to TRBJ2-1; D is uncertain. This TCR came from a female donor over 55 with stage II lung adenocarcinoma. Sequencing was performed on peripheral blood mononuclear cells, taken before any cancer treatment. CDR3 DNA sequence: TGTGCCAGCAGCCAAGATTCATTGGGATCCGGGCAGTTCTTC. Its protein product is CASSQDSLGSGQFF.